This record covers a single T cell receptor beta chain. This CDR3 spans 17 amino acids. The germline V gene encodes CDR1 SNHLY and CDR2 FYNNEI. Trimming took 0 bases from V and 4 from J, leaving 18 bases between them. The assay was immunoSEQ multiplex PCR, and TCRdb's table has in-frame clones only and misses some. The sample includes 250,000 to 300,000 clones, 80% to 95% seen only once; the top ten take 2.2%. This sample stems from a study of blood T cell repertoires in COVID-19. This receptor was identified in a woman under 40 with COVID-19, enrolled during active disease. Material for sequencing was peripheral blood. V gene TRBV2 combines with J gene TRBJ1-2; D call uncertain. CDR3 loop: CASSEAPGLTGVYGYTF. The DNA of the CDR3 is TGTGCCAGCAGTGAAGCCCCGGGTCTCACCGGAGTCTATGGCTACACCTTC.